This T cell receptor (beta chain) is drawn from a study of T cells in Graves' hyperthyroidism and ophthalmopathy. Amplification of TCR beta CDR3 regions was performed using RNA transcripts as template. HTBI primers drove first-round RT-PCR of the TCR CDR3. TCRdb itself ran the multiplex PCR reads through MiXCR, one entry per CDR3 protein. This sample yields more than 450,000 distinct CDR3 sequences, of which 13% to 15% are seen a single time; roughly 14% belongs to the top ten. Extraction of PBMCs used roughly 9.6 ml of fresh peripheral blood. This clonotype was seen ten or more times. V was cut by 1 base and J by 7 bases, with 16 bases left in between. The CDR3 has 15 amino acids. Per the germline V gene, CDR1 is KGHDR and CDR2 is SFDVKD.

The gene calls are TRBV24-1 and TRBJ2-7; D ambiguous. Material for sequencing was blood. This clonotype was obtained from a woman aged 35 to 49 with Graves' hyperthyroidism. The CDR3 region has the DNA TGTGCCACCAGTGATTTAAATTTTTTCGAGTATGAGCAGTACTTC. It specifies CATSDLNFFEYEQYF.